Presented here are 5 T cell receptor beta chains from one specimen sequenced in a study of blood T cell repertoires in COVID-19. Some clones are missing from TCRdb's copy, which holds only in-frame ones; the method was immunoSEQ multiplex PCR. The table shows around 150,000 clones, with 78% occurring only once. The sample taken for sequencing was peripheral blood. The receptors originated from a man in his fifties or sixties who had recovered from COVID-19.

As concerns this clone: Other nucleotide sequences in the sample specify the same CDR3. This chain uses TRBV19 with TRBJ2-7, with 9 nucleotides matching TRBD1. The germline CDR1 and CDR2 sequences are LNHDA and SQIVND (reference sequence). There are 13 residues in the CDR3. V gave up 5 bases and J gave up 4 bases; unmatched junction bases: 3. CDR3 bases: TGTGCCAGTAGTTCACAGGGGGCATACGAGCAGTACTTC. Translated: CASSSQGAYEQYF.

CDR3 residues: CASSPKGGRVAFF. The CDR3 nucleotides read TGTGCCAGCAGTCCCAAGGGGGGGAGGGTAGCTTTCTTT. V is TRBV6-5 and J is TRBJ1-1; the D gene is possibly TRBD1 (6 bases). This CDR3 region has 13 residues. CDR1 MNHEY and CDR2 SVGAGI come from the germline V gene. V lost 5 bases and J lost 10, with 17 bases in between.

This clone showed up just a few times. The chain recombines TRBV30 with TRBJ2-3; D gene uncertain. This CDR3 contains 13 residues. Germline V gene sequence: CDR1 GTSNPN, CDR2 SVGIG (reference sequence). V shed 7 bases and J shed 0 bases, with 11 bases lying between them. The CDR3 spells CASSLSSTDTQYF. The CDR3 bases are TGTGCCTCCAGTCTCTCTAGCACAGATACGCAGTATTTT.

The chain links TRBV18 to TRBJ2-7; TRBD1 aligns across 10 bases. After removal of 5 bases from V and 4 bases from J, the junction contained 5 bases not matched to a gene. CDR3 size: 14 residues. Germline V gene data show CDR1 as KGHSH and CDR2 as LQKENI. CDR3 loop: CASSSGTGVYEQYF. CDR3 DNA: TGTGCCAGCTCATCCGGGACAGGGGTTTACGAGCAGTACTTC.

The genes are TRBV6-2 or TRBV6-3 and TRBJ1-5; the D gene is possibly TRBD1 (6 bases). Per germline, CDR1 MNHEY and CDR2 SVGEGT. The CDR3 runs to 15 residues. The V gene lost 5 bases and the J gene lost 0 bases, with 11 bases spanning the gap. DNA for the CDR3: TGTGCCAGCAGTGAGGGGGTCCCTAGCAATCAGCCCCAGCATTTT. The encoded protein is CASSEGVPSNQPQHF.